Included here is one T cell receptor (beta chain) sequence, with context. This sample was included in a study of blood T cell repertoires in COVID-19. Study details: Samples came from the United States, Italy and Spain, spanning acute and convalescent COVID-19. T cells, B-cell-depleted T cells, or PBMCs provided the cDNA or gDNA that served as material.

Germline V gene data show CDR1 as DFQATT and CDR2 as SNEGSKA (reference sequence). V lost 3 bases to trimming and J lost 7 bases; unmatched junction nucleotides: 11. This CDR3 is built from 16 residues. Original data processing: Reference gene primer amplification yielded estimated nucleated cell counts. Produced via immunoSEQ multiplex PCR; TCRdb's table is partial and in-frame only. The DNA was the basis for D and trimming; V, J and clone size are from that table. The table lists about 61,000 clones, about 86% of them singletons. This chain links TRBV20-1 with TRBJ1-4, with 10 bases fitting TRBD1. The sequence derives from a human donor in a cohort sampled during active COVID-19. Specimen: peripheral blood. CDR3 amino acids: CSASNVGTGVFEKLFF. In DNA, the CDR3 is TGCAGTGCTAGTAACGTCGGGACAGGGGTCTTTGAAAAACTGTTTTTT.